Here is one T cell receptor beta chain with its context. What it recognizes is unknown. For repertoire sequencing, the TCR beta CDR3 regions were amplified from RNA transcripts. Second-round multiplex PCR came after first-round RT-PCR with HTBI primers. TCRdb used MiXCR to reprocess the multiplex PCR reads, holding one entry per CDR3 protein. The table records roughly 400,000 distinct CDR3 sequences, about 16% of them present only once. The source of the sample is a study of Graves' ophthalmopathy and Graves' hyperthyroidism. Whole-study findings and limits: The majority of expanded thyroid clonotypes above 0.001 frequency also occurred in blood.

A diagnosis was made from clinical symptoms together with serum thyroxine, TRAb, thyroid ultrasound and orbital computed tomography. Out of around 10 ml of fresh peripheral blood, PBMCs were obtained. Germline CDR1 is MNHEY and CDR2 is SMNVEV (reference sequence). The V segment lost 3 bases and the J segment 0 bases; nucleotides outside the gene matches: 5. This CDR3 is 16 amino acids long. This clonotype was obtained from a young woman with stable Graves' hyperthyroidism. V gene TRBV27 combines with J gene TRBJ1-5; 7 positions agree with TRBD1. Material for sequencing was peripheral blood. CDR3 coding DNA: TGTGCCAGCAGTTTGAAGGGGGCGTATAGCAATCAGCCCCAGCATTTT. This gives the protein CASSLKGAYSNQPQHF.